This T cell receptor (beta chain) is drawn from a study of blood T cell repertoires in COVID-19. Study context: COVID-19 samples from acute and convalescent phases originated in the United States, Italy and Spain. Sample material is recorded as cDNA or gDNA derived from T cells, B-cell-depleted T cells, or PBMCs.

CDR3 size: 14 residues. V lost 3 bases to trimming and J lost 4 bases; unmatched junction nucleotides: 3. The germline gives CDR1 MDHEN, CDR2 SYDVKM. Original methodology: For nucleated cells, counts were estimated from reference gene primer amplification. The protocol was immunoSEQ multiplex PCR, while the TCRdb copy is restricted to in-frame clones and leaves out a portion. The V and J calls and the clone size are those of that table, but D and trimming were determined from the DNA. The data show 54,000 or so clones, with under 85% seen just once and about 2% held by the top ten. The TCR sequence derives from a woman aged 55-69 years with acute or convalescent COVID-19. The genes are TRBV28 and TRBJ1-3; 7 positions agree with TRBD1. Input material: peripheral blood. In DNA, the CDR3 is TGTGCCAGCAGTTTGACAGGGACAGGAAACACCATATATTTT. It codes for CASSLTGTGNTIYF.